One and the same sample provided the 28 T cell receptor beta chains below, sequenced in a study of cytomegalovirus exposure and HLA in healthy donors. Clones were read by immunoSEQ multiplex PCR, and TCRdb kept only the in-frame ones, dropping some. The data show 200,000 to 250,000 clones, about 86% seen once. The sample consisted of PBMCs. All receptors derive from a woman aged 18-30 years in good health and CMV-seronegative.

The V and J genes are TRBV29-1 and TRBJ2-5; 9 bases are shared with TRBD1. J gave up 8 bases and V 4 bases, and 11 bases lay outside the gene matches. Germline CDR1 reads SQVTM; CDR2 reads ANQGSEA. The CDR3 is made up of 14 amino acids. The CDR3 sequence: CSVGETGGRNTQYF. The CDR3 DNA reads TGCAGCGTTGGCGAAACAGGGGGCCGTAACACCCAGTACTTC.

The chain uses TRBV27 and TRBJ2-5, with 11 bases identical to TRBD2. CDR1 is MNHEY, CDR2 SMNVEV, per germline (reference sequence). The trim removed 6 bases at V and 0 bases at J, leaving 3 bases unmatched. The CDR3 totals 15 residues. The DNA of the CDR3 is TGTGCCAGCAGCCGACTAGCGGGAAACCAAGAGACCCAGTACTTC. This codes for CASSRLAGNQETQYF.

The sample holds one count of this clone. V gene TRBV4-3 combines with J gene TRBJ1-5; D perhaps matches TRBD1 (5 bases). Per germline, CDR1 LGHNA and CDR2 YSLEER. Trimming removed 0 bases at V and 7 bases at J, with 13 bases between. The CDR3 loop spans 15 amino acids. The CDR3 DNA reads as TGCGCCAGCAGCCAAGATCGGGGGACTGGGCAGCCCCAGCATTTT. Translating gives CASSQDRGTGQPQHF.

CDR3 amino acids: CASSPPGVGRGHGQPQHF. The CDR3 DNA is TGTGCCAGCAGTCCACCTGGGGTGGGGCGAGGACATGGTCAGCCCCAGCATTTT. This rearrangement joins TRBV28 to TRBJ1-5; a weak D match, TRBD1 (5 bases). The CDR3 totals 18 residues. Germline-derived CDR1 and CDR2 are MDHEN and SYDVKM. Trimming shortened V by 5 bases and J by 6 bases, and 26 bases separated the two germline ends.

This rearrangement joins TRBV7-9 to TRBJ2-1; 7 bases align to TRBD1. The V and J ends lost 5 bases and 1 base, in that order; junction bases with no gene match: 8. Germline V gene data show CDR1 as SEHNR and CDR2 as FQNEAQ (reference sequence). This CDR3 contains 16 residues. The CDR3: CASSPSGTASYNEQFF. CDR3 nucleotide sequence: TGTGCCAGCAGCCCATCCGGGACAGCTTCCTACAATGAGCAGTTCTTC.

V is TRBV14 and J is TRBJ2-7; 9 bases line up with TRBD2. CDR1 SGHDN and CDR2 FVKESK come from the germline V gene. V gave up 4 bases and J gave up 0 bases; unmatched junction bases: 4. The CDR3 has 15 amino acids. CDR3 residues: CASSRGSGSSYEQYF. The CDR3 coding sequence is TGTGCCAGCAGCCGGGGTAGCGGGAGCTCCTACGAGCAGTACTTC. Based on the CDR3 plus reference TRBV14 and TRBJ2-7, the full variable domain is EAGVTQFPSHSVIEKGQTVTLRCDPISGHDNLYWYRRVMGKEIKFLLHFVKESKQDESGMPNNRFLAERTGGTYSTLKVQPAELEDSGVYFCASSRGSGSSYEQYFGPGTRLTVT.

This chain uses TRBV7-9 with TRBJ1-1; D ambiguous. The V end lost 5 bases, the J end lost 0 bases, and 4 bases lay between the germline ends. The length of the CDR3 is 12 residues. Germline V gives CDR1 SEHNR, CDR2 FQNEAQ (reference sequence). The CDR3 nucleotides read TGTGCCAGCAGCGTCGTGAACACTGAAGCTTTCTTT. This translates into CASSVVNTEAFF.

This CDR3 is CASSLSRSLQETQYF. The CDR3 region has the DNA TGTGCCAGCAGTTTATCTCGTTCCCTCCAAGAGACCCAGTACTTC. The chain combines TRBV27 with TRBJ2-5; D gene unclear. Germline V gene data show CDR1 as MNHEY and CDR2 as SMNVEV (reference sequence). Trimming removed 0 bases from V and 1 base from J, with 9 bases in between. This CDR3 is 15 amino acids long.

This clone has just one count. V usage is TRBV28 and J usage is TRBJ1-5; TRBD1 matches 8 bases. Germline CDR1 and CDR2: MDHEN and SYDVKM. The CDR3 has 15 residues. Germline trimming cut 1 base from V and 3 bases from J; bases unmatched to any gene: 2. CDR3 loop: CASSLFRGPNQPQHF. In DNA form, the CDR3 reads TGTGCCAGCAGTTTATTCAGGGGGCCCAATCAGCCCCAGCATTTT.

The rearrangement links TRBV6-1 to TRBJ2-5; 7 bases are shared with TRBD1. V was pared by 7 bases and J by 2 bases, with 7 bases of the junction left unmatched. The CDR3 has 14 residues. CDR1 and CDR2 from the germline V gene are MNHNS and SASEGT. The CDR3 DNA reads as TGTGCCAGCAATCCGGGACAGTTTCAAGAGACCCAGTACTTC. This sequence encodes CASNPGQFQETQYF.

This sequence joins TRBV19 and TRBJ2-7; 8 bases are shared with TRBD1. CDR1 and CDR2 from the germline V gene are LNHDA and SQIVND (reference sequence). The length of the CDR3 is 15 residues. J gave up 5 bases and V 3 bases, and 9 bases lay outside the gene matches. As DNA, the CDR3 is TGTGCCAGTAGTATCGACGGACAGGGCGGAGACGAGCAGTACTTC. Residues: CASSIDGQGGDEQYF.

The chain recombines TRBV28 with TRBJ2-7; the D gene is possibly TRBD1 (6 bases). Germline V gives CDR1 MDHEN, CDR2 SYDVKM. The CDR3 has 15 residues. V shed 5 bases and J shed 2 bases, with 16 bases lying between them. CDR3 region: CASSIPTGMAYEQYF. DNA for the CDR3: TGTGCCAGCAGTATCCCAACAGGGATGGCCTACGAGCAGTACTTC.

This sequence joins TRBV10-2 and TRBJ2-2; the match to TRBD2 covers 10 bases. The CDR3 consists of 16 residues. Trimming removed 2 bases from V and 6 bases from J; junction bases left unmatched: 6. Germline-derived CDR1 and CDR2 are WSHSY and SAAADI. The CDR3 is CASSESGRALAGELFF. CDR3 nucleotides: TGCGCCAGCAGTGAGAGCGGGAGGGCCCTAGCCGGGGAGCTGTTTTTT.

V usage is TRBV5-1 and J usage is TRBJ2-2; TRBD1 matches 9 bases. The V gene's germline CDR1 is SGHRS and CDR2 YFSETQ. Trimming at V came to 1 base and at J to 6 bases, leaving 10 bases not matched to a gene. This CDR3 contains 17 residues. The CDR3 sequence is CASSLIGTGMGAGELFF. The CDR3 DNA follows: TGCGCCAGCAGCTTGATCGGGACAGGGATGGGGGCCGGGGAGCTGTTTTTT.

This clone was recorded once. The chain joins TRBV4-2 to TRBJ2-3, with TRBD2 matching over 12 bases. The length of the CDR3 is 18 residues. Trimming took 0 bases from V and 6 from J; bases not matched to a gene: 10. Germline CDR1 reads LGHNA; CDR2 reads YNFKEQ. Here the CDR3 reads CASSQDGLAGGGRDTQYF. CDR3 coding DNA: TGTGCCAGCAGCCAAGATGGGCTAGCGGGGGGGGGTCGGGATACGCAGTATTTT.

The V call is TRBV6-6, the J call TRBJ1-1, with D unclear. The V gene lost 1 base and the J gene lost 1 base, with 4 bases spanning the gap. The CDR3 consists of 13 residues. Germline assignment: CDR1 MNHNY and CDR2 SVGAGI (reference sequence). The CDR3 sequence: CASSYLENTEAFF. The CDR3 DNA reads as TGTGCCAGCAGTTACTTAGAGAACACTGAAGCTTTCTTT.

V is TRBV10-3 and J is TRBJ2-1; 10 positions agree with TRBD1. From germline, CDR1 is ENHRY and CDR2 SYGVKD. V lost 7 bases and J lost 4; bases outside the gene matches: 10. The CDR3 has 16 residues. CDR3 DNA sequence: TGTGCCATCACTGCACAGGACAGGGGGGCTTACAATGAGCAGTTCTTC. This sequence encodes CAITAQDRGAYNEQFF.

V usage is TRBV6-6 and J usage is TRBJ2-2, with 9 nucleotides matching TRBD1. CDR1 and CDR2 from the germline V gene are MNHNY and SVGAGI (reference sequence). V dropped 8 bases and J dropped 3; count of bases not matched to a gene: 7. The CDR3 consists of 15 residues. The DNA of the CDR3 is TGTGCCAGCGGCTCCCGGGACAGGGACACCGGGGAGCTGTTTTTT. The encoded protein is CASGSRDRDTGELFF.

The chain couples TRBV4-3 to TRBJ2-7, with TRBD1 matching over 7 bases. The CDR3 covers 15 residues. The germline gives CDR1 LGHNA, CDR2 YSLEER. V gave up 1 base and J gave up 3 bases; unmatched junction bases: 6. The CDR3 is CASSQGTGVYYEQYF. The CDR3, as DNA: TGCGCCAGCAGCCAAGGTACAGGGGTTTACTACGAGCAGTACTTC.

The chain is built from TRBV28 and TRBJ2-7, with a tentative D call TRBD1 (6 bases). From germline, CDR1 is MDHEN and CDR2 SYDVKM. This CDR3 comprises 16 residues. V was trimmed by 6 bases and J by 0 bases, leaving 18 bases between them. The CDR3 region has the DNA TGTGCCAGCAGCCGAACTGGACAGCTTCTCTCCTACGAGCAGTACTTC. It is translated as CASSRTGQLLSYEQYF.

The J gene is TRBJ1-2, the V gene TRBV9, with D tentatively TRBD1 (6 bases). Germline CDR1 SGDLS, CDR2 YYNGEE. CDR3 length: 17 residues. The V end lost 3 bases, the J end lost 1 base, and 19 bases lay between the germline ends. DNA for the CDR3: TGTGCCAGCAGCGCGGTACAGGGTATAGATATTAACTATGGCTACACCTTC. Residues: CASSAVQGIDINYGYTF.

The chain combines TRBV7-9 with TRBJ1-4; D might be TRBD1 (5 bases). Trimming took off 1 base at V and 6 bases at J, with 12 bases between the two ends. Germline assignment: CDR1 SEHNR and CDR2 FQNEAQ (reference sequence). The CDR3 is made up of 15 amino acids. The CDR3 DNA reads as TGTGCCAGCAGCTTAGGGCCAACCAGGGATGAAAAACTGTTTTTT. As protein: CASSLGPTRDEKLFF.

The chain recombines TRBV15 with TRBJ2-3; 8 bases are a match to TRBD1. Germline CDR1 reads LNHNV; CDR2 reads YYDKDF (reference sequence). V shed 5 bases and J 4 bases; nucleotides not matched to a gene: 8. This CDR3 region has 15 residues. The CDR3 nucleotides read TGTGCCACCAGCGCGGGCAGGGGGCGAGCAGATACGCAGTATTTT. Translated: CATSAGRGRADTQYF.

This rearrangement joins TRBV5-1 to TRBJ2-1; the D gene is possibly TRBD1 (6 bases). The CDR3 sequence is 14 residues long. The V gene's germline CDR1 is SGHRS and CDR2 YFSETQ. V was pared by 1 base and J by 5 bases, with 10 bases between. The CDR3 coding sequence is TGCGCCAGCAGCTTGTGGGGGCAGGACAATGAGCAGTTCTTC. Translating gives CASSLWGQDNEQFF.

V gene TRBV6-6 combines with J gene TRBJ2-7; D may be TRBD2 (6 bases). This CDR3 region has 14 residues. Trimming removed 7 bases from V and 7 bases from J, with 20 bases in between. The V gene's germline CDR1 is MNHNY and CDR2 SVGAGI (reference sequence). The CDR3 here is CASTHSRRGSEQYF. CDR3 DNA: TGTGCCAGCACCCACTCCCGGCGGGGTTCGGAGCAGTACTTC.

The chain combines TRBV2 with TRBJ2-7; 7 positions match TRBD1. Germline-derived CDR1 and CDR2 are SNHLY and FYNNEI. CDR3 length: 15 residues. J gave up 2 bases and V 4 bases, and 8 bases lay outside the gene matches. CDR3 DNA sequence: TGTGCCAGCAGTGGGTCTCAGGGGACAGCCTACGAGCAGTACTTC. Encoded protein: CASSGSQGTAYEQYF. The whole variable domain, filled in from reference TRBV2 and TRBJ2-7, reads EPEVTQTPSHQVTQMGQEVILRCVPISNHLYFYWYRQILGQKVEFLVSFYNNEISEKSEIFDDQFSVERPDGSNFTLKIRSTKLEDSAMYFCASSGSQGTAYEQYFGPGTRLTVT.

This chain uses TRBV30 with TRBJ1-1, with 7 nucleotides matching TRBD1. Germline trimming cut 8 bases from V and 0 bases from J; bases unmatched to any gene: 6. CDR1 and CDR2 (germline): GTSNPN, SVGIG (reference sequence). This CDR3 has 13 amino acids. The CDR3 DNA reads TGTGCCGGAAGGGACAGCTTGAACACTGAAGCTTTCTTT. It specifies CAGRDSLNTEAFF.

The rearrangement uses TRBV4-2 and TRBJ2-7; a weak D match, TRBD2 (6 bases). This CDR3 contains 15 residues. Germline V gene lookup returns CDR1 LGHNA and CDR2 YNFKEQ. The germline V and J ends were trimmed by 0 bases and 6 bases, with 15 bases remaining between them. The CDR3 DNA reads as TGTGCCAGCAGCCAAGATGCCGGGACTGCCTCCGAGCAGTACTTC. Translation gives CASSQDAGTASEQYF.